Included here is one T cell receptor (beta chain) sequence, with context. Its antigen is undetermined. TCRdb keeps only in-frame clones here, not all; method: immunoSEQ multiplex PCR. The sample records more than 15,000 clones, 70% to 90% being singletons. This specimen comes from a study of T cells in localized non-small cell lung cancer. Notes on the study in general: Patients showing higher blood T cell density tended to see longer overall survival. Detection in adjacent lung was observed for a median about 50 of the top 100 tumor clones. Tumor trailed uninvolved adjacent lung in T cell clonality, which peaked there.

V lost 8 bases and J 5 bases, leaving 7 bases between the germline ends. Germline CDR1 reads WSHSY; CDR2 reads SAAADI. The CDR3 loop spans 10 amino acids. The sample here was peripheral blood, taken before any cancer treatment. The chain is built from TRBV10-2 and TRBJ2-7, with unresolved D. The source of this sequence is an older male donor with stage I lung adenocarcinoma. CDR3 protein: CASGHNEQYF. The CDR3 DNA is TGCGCCAGCGGGCACAACGAGCAGTACTTC.